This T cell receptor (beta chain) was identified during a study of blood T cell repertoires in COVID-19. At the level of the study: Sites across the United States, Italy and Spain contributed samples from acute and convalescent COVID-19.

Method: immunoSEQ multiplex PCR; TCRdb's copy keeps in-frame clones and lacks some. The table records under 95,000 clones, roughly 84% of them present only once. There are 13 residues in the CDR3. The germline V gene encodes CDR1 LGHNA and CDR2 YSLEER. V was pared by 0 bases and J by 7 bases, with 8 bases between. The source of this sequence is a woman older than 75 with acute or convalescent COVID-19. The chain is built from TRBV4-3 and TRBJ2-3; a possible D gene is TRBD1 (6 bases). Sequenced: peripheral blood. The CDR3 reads CASSQDTGNTQYF. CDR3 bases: TGCGCCAGCAGCCAAGACACAGGGAATACGCAGTATTTT.